The 28 T cell receptor beta chains presented below share a single source sample, sequenced in a study of cytomegalovirus exposure and HLA in healthy donors. PCR used 60 Vbeta primers and 13 Jbeta primers. Only in-frame clones appear in the TCRdb table, and some are missing; sequencing was by immunoSEQ multiplex PCR. The data contain 75,000 to 90,000 clones, roughly 85% of them singletons. Sequenced: PBMCs. These TCRs come from a man in his forties or fifties in good health and CMV-seropositive.

The chain is built from TRBV21-1 and TRBJ2-7; TRBD1 was called by the table and not checked on the DNA. TRBV21-1 is shown as a pseudogene. The CDR3 consists of 14 residues. CDR3 region: CASSNPRMIDEQYF. In DNA, the CDR3 is TGTGCCAGCAGCAACCCCAGGATGATAGACGAGCAGTACTTC.

The chain recombines TRBV5-1 with TRBJ1-1; D is possibly TRBD1 (5 bases). V was trimmed by 1 base and J by 6 bases, leaving 13 bases between them. CDR1 is SGHRS and CDR2 is YFSETQ in the germline V gene. CDR3 length: 14 amino acids. The CDR3 reads CASSLSGGGAEAFF. CDR3 nucleotide sequence: TGCGCCAGCAGCTTGTCGGGGGGAGGGGCTGAAGCTTTCTTT.

The chain joins TRBV19 to TRBJ1-2; D not certain. Germline CDR1 LNHDA, CDR2 SQIVND (reference sequence). Trimming took off 5 bases at V and 2 bases at J, with 9 bases between the two ends. This CDR3 has 13 amino acids. CDR3 sequence: CASSLALNYGYTF. The CDR3 nucleotides are TGTGCCAGTAGTCTAGCCTTAAACTATGGCTACACCTTC.

This sequence joins TRBV6-1 and TRBJ2-7, with D perhaps TRBD2 (7 bases). The CDR3 consists of 15 residues. The V and J ends lost 8 bases and 0 bases respectively, with 17 bases between them. Germline values: CDR1 MNHNS, CDR2 SASEGT. CDR3 sequence reads: CASETGAGVSYEQYF. In DNA, the CDR3 is TGTGCCAGCGAGACGGGGGCGGGAGTCTCCTACGAGCAGTACTTC.

The rearrangement joins TRBV11-2 to TRBJ2-7, with D hard to call. The CDR3 runs to 15 residues. Germline V gene data show CDR1 as SGHAT and CDR2 as FQNNGV. The V and J ends lost 1 base and 0 bases respectively, with 10 bases between them. This chain's CDR3 is CASSLGHTSSYEQYF. The CDR3, as DNA: TGTGCCAGCAGCTTAGGGCACACGTCCTCCTACGAGCAGTACTTC.

This chain joins TRBV5-8 and TRBJ2-7; tentatively, D is TRBD2 (5 bases). V gave up 4 bases and J gave up 7 bases, with 12 bases separating them. The CDR3 spans 12 residues. Per germline, CDR1 SGHTS and CDR2 YDEGEE. The CDR3 region is CASSLRPGEQYF. The CDR3 nucleotides read TGTGCCAGCAGCCTGCGACCGGGGGAGCAGTACTTC. The full variable domain, in which reference TRBV5-8 and TRBJ2-7 provide the parts outside the CDR3, is EAGVTQSPTHLIKTRGQQATLRCSPISGHTSVYWYQQALGLGLQFLLWYDEGEERNRGNFPPRFSGRQFPNYSSELNVNALELEDSALYLCASSLRPGEQYFGPGTRLTVT.

This chain uses TRBV7-2 with TRBJ2-1, with TRBD1 identical over 9 bases. J gave up 6 bases and V 2 bases, and 2 bases lay outside the gene matches. The CDR3 has 14 amino acids. CDR1 is SGHTA and CDR2 is FQGNSA in the germline V gene. The CDR3 reads CASSLRTGANEQFF. The DNA for the CDR3 is TGTGCCAGCAGCTTAAGGACAGGGGCCAATGAGCAGTTCTTC.

The chain is built from TRBV10-2 and TRBJ2-7; D perhaps matches TRBD1 (6 bases). The CDR3 sequence is 13 residues long. The germline CDR1 and CDR2 sequences are WSHSY and SAAADI. Trimming removed 5 bases from V and 6 bases from J, with 14 bases in between. The CDR3, as DNA: TGCGCCAGCAGTTCAGGGGTTTTGGTCGAGCAGTACTTC. Translated: CASSSGVLVEQYF.

This sequence joins TRBV2 and TRBJ1-2, with 12 bases lining up with TRBD1. After removal of 6 bases from V and 5 bases from J, the junction contained 7 bases not matched to a gene. Germline assignment: CDR1 SNHLY and CDR2 FYNNEI. The CDR3 covers 15 residues. CDR3 region: CASSRDRGLVYGYTF. The CDR3 DNA reads as TGTGCCAGCAGCAGGGACAGGGGGCTCGTTTATGGCTACACCTTC.

The J gene is TRBJ2-5, the V gene TRBV4-2, with D hard to call. V lost 0 bases and J 5 bases, leaving 13 bases between the germline ends. In germline, CDR1 is LGHNA, CDR2 YNFKEQ. The CDR3 runs to 15 residues. In DNA form, the CDR3 reads TGTGCCAGCAGCCAAGAACCCCCTCCCGGGGAGACCCAGTACTTC. The encoded protein is CASSQEPPPGETQYF.

This clone was seen only once. The chain's CDR3 is CASSRDRGPPYEQYF. CDR3 in DNA: TGCGCCAGCAGCCGGGACAGGGGGCCCCCCTACGAGCAGTACTTC. The gene calls are TRBV5-1 and TRBJ2-7; TRBD1 agrees at 12 bases. This CDR3 is built from 15 residues. Germline-derived CDR1 and CDR2 are SGHRS and YFSETQ. Germline trimming cut 4 bases from V and 2 bases from J; bases unmatched to any gene: 4.

This chain uses TRBV11-3 with TRBJ2-2; TRBD1 is a possible D gene (6 bases). Trimming cost V 6 bases and J 2 bases, with 16 bases left between them. This CDR3 is 16 amino acids long. The germline V gene encodes CDR1 SGHNT and CDR2 YENEEA. CDR3: CASRRSQGLNTGELFF. In DNA form, the CDR3 reads TGTGCCAGCAGGCGATCTCAGGGGCTTAACACCGGGGAGCTGTTTTTT.

V and J are TRBV6-6 and TRBJ2-7; 12 bases align to TRBD2. This CDR3 region has 14 residues. Germline V gene sequence: CDR1 MNHNY, CDR2 SVGAGI (reference sequence). The V and J ends lost 2 bases and 4 bases, in that order; junction bases with no gene match: 0. CDR3 residues: CASSYGTSGYEQYF. The DNA for the CDR3 is TGTGCCAGCAGTTACGGGACTAGCGGGTACGAGCAGTACTTC.

This clone was seen only once. At one of its ends the junction is not consistent with the germline gene, which may arise from a read error. Other DNA sequences of this sample code for an identical CDR3. The V gene is TRBV7-7, the J gene TRBJ2-5; TRBD1 agrees at 10 bases. The CDR3 extends over 14 amino acids. Germline CDR1 and CDR2: SSHAT and FNYEAQ (reference sequence). The CDR3 bases are TGTGCTAGCAGCACGGACAGGGGGTCAGAGACCCAGTACTTC. As protein: CASSTDRGSETQYF.

The chain uses TRBV5-8 and TRBJ1-5; 9 bases map to TRBD1. This CDR3 has 19 amino acids. J lost 1 base, V lost 5 bases, and 16 bases had no gene match. Germline assignment: CDR1 SGHTS and CDR2 YDEGEE. The CDR3 here is CASSHPGQGRGASNQPQHF. The CDR3, as DNA: TGTGCCAGCAGTCACCCGGGACAGGGACGGGGAGCGAGCAATCAGCCCCAGCATTTT.

This chain links TRBV11-2 with TRBJ2-7; 7 bases agree with TRBD1. Trimming cost V 6 bases and J 3 bases; bases outside gene matches: 11. The CDR3 runs to 15 residues. Germline V gives CDR1 SGHAT, CDR2 FQNNGV. CDR3 bases: TGTGCCAGCAGTACCAAGGACAGGAGAAACTACGAGCAGTACTTC. Its translation is CASSTKDRRNYEQYF.

This clone was observed once. The V and J genes are TRBV5-4 and TRBJ2-5, with 11 positions matching TRBD2. This CDR3 is built from 16 residues. Trimming cost V 0 bases and J 5 bases; bases outside gene matches: 6. The V gene's germline CDR1 is SGHNT and CDR2 YYREEE (reference sequence). CDR3 in amino acids: CASSLGSGGARETQYF. The CDR3 nucleotides read TGTGCCAGCAGCTTGGGTAGCGGGGGGGCCCGGGAGACCCAGTACTTC.

The rearrangement uses TRBV7-3 and TRBJ2-4, with a possible D match to TRBD1 (6 bases). The CDR3 sequence is 16 residues long. Germline CDR1 SGHTA, CDR2 FQGTGA. The ends were cut back, 5 bases at V and 2 bases at J, with 16 bases in the middle. CDR3: CASSTTGRMTKNIQYF. The CDR3 region has the DNA TGTGCCAGCAGCACAACAGGGCGAATGACCAAAAACATTCAGTACTTC.

The chain joins TRBV6-1 to TRBJ2-4; 8 nucleotides agree with TRBD1. The CDR3 consists of 11 residues. Germline V lookup: CDR1 MNHNS, CDR2 SASEGT. The trim removed 7 bases at V and 15 bases at J, leaving 8 bases unmatched. The chain's CDR3 is CASTTGQVMYF. The CDR3 bases are TGTGCCAGCACTACGGGACAGGTTATGTACTTC.

The V call is TRBV25-1, the J call TRBJ1-1; a possible D gene is TRBD1 (5 bases). V lost 0 bases and J lost 0, with 8 bases in between. The germline gives CDR1 MGHDK, CDR2 SYGVNS. The CDR3 is made up of 15 amino acids. This CDR3 reads CASSEYGALNTEAFF. The CDR3 DNA is TGTGCCAGCAGTGAATATGGGGCGTTGAACACTGAAGCTTTCTTT.

The chain is built from TRBV25-1 and TRBJ2-5; 8 bases line up with TRBD2. V lost 5 bases and J lost 3; bases outside the gene matches: 8. There are 15 residues in the CDR3. Germline lookup yields CDR1 MGHDK and CDR2 SYGVNS. CDR3 in amino acids: CASSLIRGGKETQYF. The CDR3, as DNA: TGTGCCAGCAGTCTTATTCGGGGGGGGAAAGAGACCCAGTACTTC. The variable domain in full, with the rest retrieved from reference TRBV25-1 and TRBJ2-5, is EADIYQTPRYLVIGTGKKITLECSQTMGHDKMYWYQQDPGMELHLIHYSYGVNSTEKGDLSSESTVSRIRTEHFPLTLESARPSHTSQYLCASSLIRGGKETQYFGPGTRLLVL.

The chain links TRBV29-1 to TRBJ2-3, with 7 bases matching TRBD2. This CDR3 contains 13 residues. The V gene end was trimmed by 4 bases and the J gene end by 2 bases; junction bases not matched to a gene: 3. Germline V gives CDR1 SQVTM, CDR2 ANQGSEA. Here the CDR3 reads CSVAGGSTDTQYF. The CDR3 nucleotides read TGCAGCGTTGCGGGGGGTTCCACAGATACGCAGTATTTT.

The gene calls are TRBV7-3 and TRBJ2-1; tentatively, D is TRBD2 (6 bases). V lost 4 bases to trimming and J lost 6 bases, with 16 bases between them. The CDR3 covers 15 residues. The germline gives CDR1 SGHTA, CDR2 FQGTGA. The CDR3 DNA sequence: TGTGCCAGCAGCTCTACAGCGGGCAACCTCAATGAGCAGTTCTTC. This codes for CASSSTAGNLNEQFF.

This clone was detected only once. The chain links TRBV18 to TRBJ2-5, with D uncertain. Trimming removed 6 bases from V and 2 bases from J, with 10 bases in between. The germline CDR1 and CDR2 sequences are KGHSH and LQKENI. The CDR3 extends over 13 amino acids. CDR3 sequence (DNA): TGTGCCAGCTCGCAGACGAGGCAAGAGACCCAGTACTTC. This translates into CASSQTRQETQYF.

This chain links TRBV28 with TRBJ1-6; D unclear. The CDR3 contains 12 residues. V lost 8 bases and J 9 bases, leaving 11 bases between the germline ends. Germline loops: CDR1 MDHEN, CDR2 SYDVKM. The CDR3 loop reads CASVAGSSPLHF. The CDR3 DNA follows: TGTGCCAGCGTTGCGGGGTCTTCACCCCTCCACTTT.

The CDR3 DNA is TGCAGCGTAGGGGACAGACGATACGAGCAGTACTTC. This gives the protein CSVGDRRYEQYF. The rearrangement uses TRBV29-1 and TRBJ2-7; TRBD1 agrees at 7 bases. This CDR3 has 12 residues. V shed 6 bases, J shed 4 bases, and the junction held 6 bases outside the gene matches. Germline values: CDR1 SQVTM, CDR2 ANQGSEA.

This clone was counted a few times. For the CDR3, the DNA is TGTGCCAGCAGTGATTGGGAGTCAGTCGAGCAGTACTTC. This gives the protein CASSDWESVEQYF. V usage is TRBV6-1 and J usage is TRBJ2-7; possible D gene TRBD2, 5 bases. Germline loops: CDR1 MNHNS, CDR2 SASEGT. V lost 3 bases to trimming and J lost 6 bases, with 12 bases between them. This CDR3 is built from 13 residues.

The CDR3 nucleotides are TGTGCCAGCAGTTTACGACAGGGGGCAATTTATTTT. Protein: CASSLRQGAIYF. The chain employs TRBV27 and TRBJ2-3, with 10 bases lining up with TRBD1. V dropped 2 bases and J dropped 15; count of bases not matched to a gene: 5. The CDR3 has 12 residues. Germline V gene data show CDR1 as MNHEY and CDR2 as SMNVEV (reference sequence).